Below, 25 T cell receptor beta chains from the same sample are listed, as sequenced in a study of T cell responses to AZD1222 COVID-19 vaccine. This table comes from immunoSEQ multiplex PCR, and its TCRdb copy is limited to in-frame clones, with some not included. The sample has about 96,000 clones, about 90% seen once. The sequencing here drew on peripheral blood, taken on day 0 of AZD1222 vaccination. The source is an adult in good health.

The chain recombines TRBV19 with TRBJ1-1; a possible D gene is TRBD1 (6 bases). Trimming took 6 bases from V and 4 from J, leaving 9 bases between them. This CDR3 comprises 12 residues. Germline V lookup: CDR1 LNHDA, CDR2 SQIVND (reference sequence). CDR3 coding DNA: TGTGCCAGTAGGCGGGGGCGCACTGAAGCTTTCTTT. Protein: CASRRGRTEAFF.

The chain recombines TRBV7-2 with TRBJ1-5, with 8 bases that match TRBD1. J gave up 3 bases and V 7 bases, and 8 bases lay outside the gene matches. Germline-derived CDR1 and CDR2 are SGHTA and FQGNSA. The CDR3 consists of 15 residues. CDR3 protein: CASNLGQGANQPQHF. Here the CDR3 DNA reads TGTGCCAGCAACCTGGGGCAGGGGGCCAATCAGCCCCAGCATTTT. The variable domain in full, completed from reference TRBV7-2 and TRBJ1-5, reads GAGVSQSPSNKVTEKGKDVELRCDPISGHTALYWYRQSLGQGLEFLIYFQGNSAPDKSGLPSDRFSAERTGGSVSTLTIQRTQQEDSAVYLCASNLGQGANQPQHFGDGTRLSIL.

This clone has only one observation. The chain is built from TRBV9 and TRBJ2-1, with TRBD1 identical over 7 bases. CDR3 length: 15 amino acids. The V gene end was trimmed by 0 bases and the J gene end by 0 bases; junction bases not matched to a gene: 0. Germline CDR1 reads SGDLS; CDR2 reads YYNGEE. The CDR3 sequence is CASSVEGASYNEQFF. Here the CDR3 DNA reads TGTGCCAGCAGCGTAGAGGGGGCCTCCTACAATGAGCAGTTCTTC. The entire variable domain, with the rest obtained from reference TRBV9 and TRBJ2-1, is as follows: DSGVTQTPKHLITATGQRVTLRCSPRSGDLSVYWYQQSLDQGLQFLIQYYNGEERAKGNILERFSAQQFPDLHSELNLSSLELGDSALYFCASSVEGASYNEQFFGPGTRLTVL.

The chain employs TRBV19 and TRBJ1-1; D is unresolved. The CDR3 spans 14 residues. The germline V gene has CDR1 LNHDA and CDR2 SQIVND (reference sequence). Trimming removed 3 bases at V and 6 bases at J, with 14 bases between. CDR3 in DNA: TGTGCCAGTAGTATGGGCATCGGTTCGGCTGAAGCTTTCTTT. This encodes CASSMGIGSAEAFF.

The CDR3 is CASGSSSTDTQYF. The DNA for the CDR3 is TGTGCCAGCGGGAGTTCTAGCACAGATACGCAGTATTTT. The rearrangement uses TRBV5-8 and TRBJ2-3, with D tentatively TRBD2 (5 bases). V lost 7 bases and J 0 bases, leaving 9 bases between the germline ends. From germline, CDR1 is SGHTS and CDR2 YDEGEE. There are 13 residues in the CDR3.

The rearrangement uses TRBV28 and TRBJ1-3; 8 bases align to TRBD1. V lost 8 bases to trimming and J lost 0 bases; unmatched junction nucleotides: 6. The CDR3 runs to 15 residues. CDR1 and CDR2 from the germline V gene are MDHEN and SYDVKM. The CDR3 DNA follows: TGTGCCAGCGGGGGGGGGACAGGCTCTGGAAACACCATATATTTT. This encodes CASGGGTGSGNTIYF.

The chain couples TRBV20-1 to TRBJ1-3; D remains unclear. CDR1 DFQATT and CDR2 SNEGSKA come from the germline V gene (reference sequence). V was cut by 3 bases and J by 2 bases, with 11 bases left in between. The CDR3 covers 14 residues. The CDR3 nucleotides read TGCAGTGCTAGTGACCCGAATACTGGAAACACCATATATTTT. This codes for CSASDPNTGNTIYF.

The chain carries TRBV18 and TRBJ1-5; no definite D call. Trimming left V 10 bases short and J 5 bases short, with 18 bases between. The germline V gene encodes CDR1 KGHSH and CDR2 LQKENI. The CDR3 runs to 14 residues. This CDR3 is CATVDARGDQPQHF. DNA of the CDR3: TGTGCCACCGTCGATGCTCGGGGTGATCAGCCCCAGCATTTT.

V usage is TRBV19 and J usage is TRBJ2-7; D may be TRBD1 or TRBD2 (5 bases each). Germline loops: CDR1 LNHDA, CDR2 SQIVND (reference sequence). CDR3 size: 16 residues. Trimming took 0 bases from V and 5 from J, leaving 17 bases between them. Here the CDR3 reads CASSIDRSARDHEQYF. The CDR3, as DNA: TGTGCCAGTAGTATAGATCGGTCGGCCAGGGACCACGAGCAGTACTTC.

V is TRBV4-3 and J is TRBJ2-3, with D perhaps TRBD1 (6 bases). V lost 1 base and J lost 0, with 11 bases in between. The germline V gene has CDR1 LGHNA and CDR2 YSLEER. The CDR3 runs 16 residues. Here the CDR3 reads CASSQGTATSTDTQYF. The CDR3 DNA sequence: TGCGCCAGCAGCCAAGGGACAGCTACTAGCACAGATACGCAGTATTTT.

V usage is TRBV9 and J usage is TRBJ2-3, with a tentative D call TRBD2 (5 bases). This CDR3 comprises 15 residues. Germline assignment: CDR1 SGDLS and CDR2 YYNGEE. V lost 6 bases, J lost 1 base, and 15 bases lay in between. This CDR3 is CASNMGVKGTDTQYF. CDR3 bases: TGTGCCAGCAACATGGGAGTGAAAGGCACAGATACGCAGTATTTT.

A single count supports this clone. The chain uses TRBV19 and TRBJ2-1; 8 bases line up with TRBD2. With V trimmed by 4 bases and J by 9 bases, 5 bases remained unmatched. CDR1 is LNHDA and CDR2 is SQIVND in the germline V gene (reference sequence). The CDR3 covers 13 residues. CDR3 sequence reads: CASSTTSDGEQFF. In DNA, the CDR3 is TGTGCCAGTAGTACGACTAGCGACGGTGAGCAGTTCTTC.

The chain uses TRBV27 and TRBJ2-4; TRBD1 aligns across 7 bases. Germline V CDR1 and CDR2: MNHEY, SMNVEV (reference sequence). There are 17 residues in the CDR3. V lost 6 bases, J lost 0 bases, and 11 bases stayed unmatched. The CDR3 spells CASSQPRDRVAKNIQYF. For the CDR3, the DNA is TGTGCCAGCAGCCAACCCCGGGACAGAGTAGCCAAAAACATTCAGTACTTC.

The genes are TRBV28 and TRBJ2-6; no definite D call. The CDR3 is 15 residues long. The V gene lost 6 bases and the J gene lost 0 bases, with 9 bases spanning the gap. CDR1 is MDHEN, CDR2 SYDVKM, per germline. CDR3 sequence (DNA): TGTGCCAGCAGCCTTCTTAGCTCTGGGGCCAACGTCCTGACTTTC. This translates into CASSLLSSGANVLTF. Complete variable domain (other parts from reference TRBV28 and TRBJ2-6): DVKVTQSSRYLVKRTGEKVFLECVQDMDHENMFWYRQDPGLGLRLIYFSYDVKMKEKGDIPEGYSVSREKKERFSLILESASTNQTSMYLCASSLLSSGANVLTFGAGSRLTVL.

This chain uses TRBV6-6 with TRBJ1-4, with D perhaps TRBD1 (5 bases). The germline gives CDR1 MNHNY, CDR2 SVGAGI (reference sequence). CDR3 length: 14 residues. V lost 6 bases and J lost 4, with 12 bases in between. As DNA, the CDR3 is TGTGCCAGCAGGTACCGGGACGGTAATGAAAAACTGTTTTTT. It is translated as CASRYRDGNEKLFF.

V is TRBV5-4 and J is TRBJ1-2; weak D call: TRBD1 (6 bases). The ends were cut back, 2 bases at V and 8 bases at J, with 13 bases in the middle. CDR1 and CDR2 from the germline V gene are SGHNT and YYREEE (reference sequence). The CDR3 extends over 13 amino acids. The CDR3 here is CASSLIQGWGYTF. DNA for the CDR3: TGTGCCAGCAGCTTAATACAGGGTTGGGGCTACACCTTC. Full variable domain (missing parts from reference TRBV5-4 and TRBJ1-2): ETGVTQSPTHLIKTRGQQVTLRCSSQSGHNTVSWYQQALGQGPQFIFQYYREEENGRGNFPPRFSGLQFPNYSSELNVNALELDDSALYLCASSLIQGWGYTFGSGTRLTVV.

V is TRBV7-2 and J is TRBJ1-1; D is ambiguous. Germline CDR1 reads SGHTA; CDR2 reads FQGNSA. V lost 7 bases, J lost 5 bases, and 17 bases lay in between. There are 14 residues in the CDR3. In DNA form, the CDR3 reads TGTGCCAGCACCCTAAATTCAGGAGGGACTGAAGCTTTCTTT. Protein sequence: CASTLNSGGTEAFF.

The genes are TRBV4-2 and TRBJ2-4, with 7 bases fitting TRBD1. The ends lost 1 base at V and 8 bases at J; junction bases unmatched: 11. Germline V gives CDR1 LGHNA, CDR2 YNFKEQ. This CDR3 contains 16 residues. CDR3 DNA: TGTGCCAGCAGCCAAGCTGTGAGGGACAGCAGTTACATTCAGTACTTC. It yields the protein CASSQAVRDSSYIQYF.

The V call is TRBV9, the J call TRBJ2-3; 11 bases fit TRBD1. V lost 0 bases, J lost 5 bases, and 8 bases stayed unmatched. The CDR3 is made up of 17 amino acids. The V gene's germline CDR1 is SGDLS and CDR2 YYNGEE. The CDR3 bases are TGTGCCAGCAGCGTAGGTAGCGGGGACAGGGGGAGAGATACGCAGTATTTT. As protein: CASSVGSGDRGRDTQYF.

The chain links TRBV28 to TRBJ1-5; D gene unclear. CDR3 size: 14 residues. Per germline, CDR1 MDHEN and CDR2 SYDVKM. With 8 bases removed from V and 2 bases from J, the gap between germline ends came to 13 bases. The CDR3 region has the DNA TGTGCCAGCGATTGGAATGGGGGCAATCAGCCCCAGCATTTT. It codes for CASDWNGGNQPQHF.

V and J are TRBV28 and TRBJ2-3; weak D call: TRBD1 (6 bases). The ends were cut back, 8 bases at V and 2 bases at J, with 11 bases in the middle. This CDR3 spans 13 amino acids. Per the germline V gene, CDR1 is MDHEN and CDR2 is SYDVKM. The CDR3: CASHRDPTDTQYF. The CDR3 nucleotides are TGTGCCAGCCACAGGGACCCCACAGATACGCAGTATTTT.

This sequence joins TRBV18 and TRBJ1-3; D is ambiguous. Germline assignment: CDR1 KGHSH and CDR2 LQKENI. The V end lost 3 bases, the J end lost 2 bases, and 8 bases lay between the germline ends. The CDR3 contains 14 residues. CDR3 coding DNA: TGTGCCAGCTCACCTGAAGGGCCTGGAAACACCATATATTTT. Its translation is CASSPEGPGNTIYF.

This chain uses TRBV28 with TRBJ1-2; tentatively, D is TRBD1 (6 bases). Trimming took off 4 bases at V and 2 bases at J, with 14 bases between the two ends. Germline-derived CDR1 and CDR2 are MDHEN and SYDVKM. The CDR3 length is 15 residues. CDR3 loop: CASSSSGQSNYGYTF. CDR3 nucleotides: TGTGCCAGCAGTTCCTCCGGACAGTCCAACTATGGCTACACCTTC.

The genes are TRBV3-1 (or the pseudogene TRBV3-2) and TRBJ2-3, with TRBD2 identical over 10 bases. This CDR3 comprises 17 residues. From germline, CDR1 is LGHDT and CDR2 YNNKEL (reference sequence). J lost 0 bases, V lost 1 base, and 4 bases had no gene match. CDR3 DNA sequence: TGTGCCAGCAGCCAAGGTACTAGCGGGGCTAGCACAGATACGCAGTATTTT. This encodes CASSQGTSGASTDTQYF.

The rearrangement links TRBV7-8 to TRBJ2-7, with 12 nucleotides matching TRBD2. Germline V gene lookup returns CDR1 SGHVS and CDR2 FQNEAQ. The junction had 12 bases not matched to a gene; V was cut back by 0 bases and J by 6 bases. The CDR3 length is 18 residues. The DNA for the CDR3 is TGTGCCAGCAGCTTAGCGCCGGCGACTAGCGGGAGATCGAGCGAGCAGTACTTC. Translation gives CASSLAPATSGRSSEQYF. Together with reference TRBV7-8 and TRBJ2-7, the CDR3 gives the full variable domain: GAGVSQSPRYKVAKRGQDVALRCDPISGHVSLFWYQQALGQGPEFLTYFQNEAQLDKSGLPSDRFFAERPEGSVSTLKIQRTQQEDSAVYLCASSLAPATSGRSSEQYFGPGTRLTVT.